Sequencing of this TCR beta chain was carried out in a study of blood T cells in healthy people across ages. Primers used in a second PCR of about 6 to 11 cycles were a sample-barcoded 5' primer and a J-beta primer mix. TCRdb redid the calling of the 5' RACE reads with MiXCR, one entry per CDR3 protein. The sample holds around 1.7 million distinct CDR3 sequences, over 25% seen once. The CDR3 sequence is 16 residues long. Looked up from germline, CDR1 is SQVTM and CDR2 is ANQGSEA. As regards this clonotype: A much more abundant neighbour one base away suggests this may be a read error.

V and J are TRBV29-1 and TRBJ2-1, with 7 bases matching TRBD1. The sequence was collected from a woman under 40 in good health. The sequenced material came from blood. The DNA of the CDR3 is TGCAGCGCCCATCCCCTAGACAGGGTAGGGTACAATGGGCAGTTCTTC. This sequence encodes CSAHPLDRVGYNGQFF.